The entry below gives a single T cell receptor (beta chain) sequence along with its context. As yet, its antigen is unknown. V was shortened by 2 bases and J by 2 bases, with 4 bases between the two germline ends. Germline V gene sequence: CDR1 MNHNS, CDR2 SASEGT. This CDR3 contains 12 residues. This sample was included in a study of early T cells in non-severe SARS-CoV-2 infection. Study background: The study sequenced bulk RNA from unsorted whole blood, with chains unpaired. Study results and limitations: Lookups in VDJdb leaned toward anti-spike CD8 responses and missed private and CD4 specificities.

Unique molecular identifiers were affixed to single, distinct cDNA molecules. Via MiXCR, TCRdb re-called the 5' RACE reads, giving one row per CDR3 protein. Of 100,000 to 150,000 distinct CDR3 sequences in the sample, just under 15% were seen once. V is TRBV6-1 and J is TRBJ2-7; D is undetermined. The sample was whole blood. The TCR was taken from an adult who was a healthcare worker with PCR-confirmed SARS-CoV-2 infection or an uninfected control (not recorded which). CDR3 DNA sequence: TGTGCCAGCAGTGAATCGACCTACGAGCAGTACTTC. This sequence encodes CASSESTYEQYF.